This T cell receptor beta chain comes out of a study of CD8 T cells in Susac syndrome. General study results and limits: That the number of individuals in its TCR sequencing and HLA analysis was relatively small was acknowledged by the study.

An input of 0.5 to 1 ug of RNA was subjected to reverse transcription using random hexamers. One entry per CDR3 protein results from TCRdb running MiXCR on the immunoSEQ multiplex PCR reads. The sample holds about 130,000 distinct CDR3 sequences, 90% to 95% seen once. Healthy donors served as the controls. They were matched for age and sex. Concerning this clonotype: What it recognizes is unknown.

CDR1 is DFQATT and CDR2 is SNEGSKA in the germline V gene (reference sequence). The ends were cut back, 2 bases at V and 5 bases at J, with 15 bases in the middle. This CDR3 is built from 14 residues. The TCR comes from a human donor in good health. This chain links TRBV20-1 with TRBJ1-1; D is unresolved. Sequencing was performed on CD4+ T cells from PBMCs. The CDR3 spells CSARTGRLGTEAFF. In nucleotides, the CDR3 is TGCAGTGCTAGAACCGGGCGTCTGGGGACTGAAGCTTTCTTT.